The 28 T cell receptor beta chains below come from one sample, sequenced in a study of beta chain features in type 1 diabetes. Regarding the study as a whole: When Type 1 diabetes patients were examined, their TCRB CDR3s proved moderately but significantly shorter in all four CD4+ subsets.

The isolated RNA, all of it, was reverse transcribed, so expressed TCRB transcripts were what got sequenced. Measured with immunoSEQ multiplex PCR; TCRdb has only the in-frame clones, and not every one. The sample records hundreds of thousands of clones, around 8.5% being singletons. No cognate antigen is known for these TCRs. Specimen: central memory CD4+ T cells from blood. These receptor sequences come from a man younger than 40 with type 1 diabetes.

The rearrangement joins TRBV4-3 to TRBJ2-1; D may be TRBD2 (7 bases). The length of the CDR3 is 16 residues. Between the trimmed V and J ends, which lost 1 base and 2 bases, there was a span of 12 bases. Germline loops: CDR1 LGHNA, CDR2 YSLEER. The CDR3 is CASSQVFGGPYNEQFF. Here the CDR3 DNA reads TGCGCCAGCAGCCAAGTTTTCGGGGGGCCCTACAATGAGCAGTTCTTC.

This clone showed up just a few times. The rearrangement joins TRBV15 to TRBJ2-3; D is possibly TRBD1 or TRBD2 (5 bases each). Trimming shortened V by 5 bases and J by 3 bases, and 12 bases separated the two germline ends. Looked up from germline, CDR1 is LNHNV and CDR2 is YYDKDF (reference sequence). The CDR3 spans 14 residues. The CDR3 nucleotides are TGTGCCACCAGCTCCCCAGGGAGAACAGATACGCAGTATTTT. It specifies CATSSPGRTDTQYF.

The chain combines TRBV4-3 with TRBJ2-6; TRBD2 agrees at 7 bases. Germline trimming cut 1 base from V and 0 bases from J; bases unmatched to any gene: 3. The CDR3 extends over 17 amino acids. The V gene's germline CDR1 is LGHNA and CDR2 YSLEER. The DNA of the CDR3 is TGCGCCAGCAGCCAAGGGGACTACCGCTCTGGGGCCAACGTCCTGACTTTC. Protein: CASSQGDYRSGANVLTF.

This clone was detected a few times. The chain recombines TRBV7-2 with TRBJ1-2; D might be TRBD1 (5 bases). V lost 6 bases and J 5 bases, leaving 13 bases between the germline ends. CDR3 length: 13 amino acids. CDR1 and CDR2 (germline): SGHTA, FQGNSA. CDR3 protein: CASSSLGVYGYTF. CDR3 sequence (DNA): TGTGCCAGCAGTTCCTTGGGGGTATATGGCTACACCTTC.

The gene calls are TRBV6-4 and TRBJ2-7; 10 nucleotides align to TRBD1. J gave up 6 bases and V 6 bases, and 8 bases lay outside the gene matches. Looked up from germline, CDR1 is MRHNA and CDR2 is SNTAGT. This CDR3 has 14 amino acids. CDR3 sequence: CASSDGQGGSEQYF. Written as DNA, the CDR3 is TGTGCCAGCAGCGACGGACAGGGGGGAAGCGAGCAGTACTTC.

This clone was observed at least ten times. The V and J genes are TRBV11-2 and TRBJ2-6, with D unclear. CDR1 is SGHAT, CDR2 FQNNGV, per germline. V lost 5 bases and J lost 3, with 8 bases in between. This CDR3 is 14 amino acids long. This CDR3 reads CASSRTDGANVLTF. The CDR3 region has the DNA TGTGCCAGCAGCCGCACCGATGGGGCCAACGTCCTGACTTTC.

This clone was counted only a few times. CDR3 sequence (DNA): TGTGCCAGCAGTCTTAACCCTGGGGATGGCTACACCTTC. Amino acid sequence: CASSLNPGDGYTF. The gene calls are TRBV11-2 and TRBJ1-2, with no clear D. Germline assignment: CDR1 SGHAT and CDR2 FQNNGV. V was clipped by 6 bases and J by 6 bases, with 14 bases between them. This CDR3 contains 13 residues.

This clone was observed a handful of times. V usage is TRBV19 and J usage is TRBJ1-4; the D is unclear. Looked up from germline, CDR1 is LNHDA and CDR2 is SQIVND (reference sequence). Trimming removed 5 bases at V and 7 bases at J, with 11 bases between. This CDR3 region has 13 residues. CDR3 region: CASSSGDREKLFF. Written as DNA, the CDR3 is TGTGCCAGTAGTTCGGGAGACCGTGAAAAACTGTTTTTT.

This clone came up a few times. The rearrangement joins TRBV5-6 to TRBJ2-5; D is perhaps TRBD2 (6 bases). V dropped 3 bases and J dropped 5 bases, with 11 bases sitting between them. Germline-derived CDR1 and CDR2 are SGHDT and YYEEEE. The CDR3 consists of 13 residues. CDR3 sequence (DNA): TGTGCCAGCAGCTCCACTAGCCGGGAGACCCAGTACTTC. Protein product: CASSSTSRETQYF.

The CDR3 sequence is CASVDRRYEQYF. The CDR3 nucleotides read TGTGCCAGCGTGGACAGGCGCTACGAGCAGTACTTC. The chain joins TRBV27 to TRBJ2-7; 7 nucleotides align to TRBD1. The V segment lost 8 bases and the J segment 3 bases; nucleotides outside the gene matches: 4. The germline V gene encodes CDR1 MNHEY and CDR2 SMNVEV (reference sequence). The CDR3 runs to 12 residues.

Concerning this clone itself: Other DNA sequences in the same sample also yield this CDR3. The chain couples TRBV13 to TRBJ1-2, with D possibly being TRBD1 (5 bases). This CDR3 is built from 12 residues. V was trimmed by 3 bases and J by 6 bases, leaving 8 bases between them. CDR1 PRHDT and CDR2 FYEKMQ come from the germline V gene (reference sequence). CDR3 sequence reads: CASSLGGDGYTF. DNA of the CDR3: TGTGCCAGCAGCTTGGGAGGGGATGGCTACACCTTC.

This clone was counted at least ten times. The chain carries TRBV28 and TRBJ2-7, with D maybe TRBD2 (6 bases). The germline V gene has CDR1 MDHEN and CDR2 SYDVKM. V lost 3 bases, J lost 5 bases, and 8 bases lay in between. The CDR3 length is 12 residues. In nucleotides, the CDR3 is TGTGCCAGCAGTTTGGAGGGCCACGAGCAGTACTTC. This gives the protein CASSLEGHEQYF.

In its sample, this clone was seen a few times. The chain employs TRBV2 and TRBJ2-1; D might be TRBD2 (5 bases). The CDR3 totals 14 residues. Germline V lookup: CDR1 SNHLY, CDR2 FYNNEI. The V end was cut by 6 bases, the J end by 6 bases, with 15 bases between. The CDR3 nucleotides read TGTGCCAGCAGCGGGGAAACGGGTCGCAATGAGCAGTTCTTC. This sequence encodes CASSGETGRNEQFF.

This clone has at least ten counts. The chain uses TRBV9 and TRBJ2-1; maybe TRBD1 (6 bases). The CDR3 contains 16 residues. CDR1 is SGDLS, CDR2 YYNGEE, per germline. V lost 2 bases to trimming and J lost 1 base, with 13 bases between them. The CDR3 DNA follows: TGTGCCAGCAGCGTCATAGGACAGAATTCCTACAATGAGCAGTTCTTC. Encoded protein: CASSVIGQNSYNEQFF.

The chain employs TRBV28 and TRBJ1-1; D is unclear. Trimming took 3 bases from V and 11 from J, leaving 10 bases between them. The CDR3 has 11 amino acids. The germline V gene has CDR1 MDHEN and CDR2 SYDVKM. The CDR3, as DNA: TGTGCCAGCAGTTTCGGCCAATGGGCTTTCTTT. The encoded protein is CASSFGQWAFF.

As regards this clone: Other DNA sequences of this sample code for an identical CDR3. This sequence joins TRBV30 and TRBJ1-2; perhaps TRBD1 as D (5 bases). Germline V lookup: CDR1 GTSNPN, CDR2 SVGIG (reference sequence). The CDR3 is 12 residues long. V was shortened by 1 base and J by 2 bases, with 5 bases between the two germline ends. The CDR3 DNA reads as TGTGCCTGGAGTGGGGGCAACTATGGCTACACCTTC. Translated: CAWSGGNYGYTF.

The genes are TRBV7-2 and TRBJ2-2; D call uncertain. With 3 bases removed from V and 6 bases from J, the gap between germline ends came to 8 bases. In germline, CDR1 is SGHTA, CDR2 FQGNSA. The CDR3 runs to 13 residues. CDR3 nucleotide sequence: TGTGCCAGCAGCTTGTTGTATCCCGGGGAGCTGTTTTTT. It yields the protein CASSLLYPGELFF.

The chain carries TRBV2 and TRBJ2-2; the D gene is possibly TRBD1 (6 bases). The ends were cut back, 6 bases at V and 1 base at J, with 12 bases in the middle. Per the germline V gene, CDR1 is SNHLY and CDR2 is FYNNEI. The CDR3 length is 15 residues. The CDR3 here is CASRPKTGNTGELFF. The CDR3 bases are TGTGCCAGCAGGCCCAAGACAGGGAACACCGGGGAGCTGTTTTTT.

This chain joins TRBV5-6 and TRBJ1-2, with D possibly matching TRBD1 (6 bases). Per germline, CDR1 SGHDT and CDR2 YYEEEE. The length of the CDR3 is 14 residues. The ends were cut back, 4 bases at V and 1 base at J, with 11 bases in the middle. CDR3 DNA sequence: TGTGCCAGCAGCCCAGGGGTCGGTAACTATGGCTACACCTTC. This encodes CASSPGVGNYGYTF.

CDR3 in amino acids: CASSVVAGTSTDTQYF. In DNA, the CDR3 is TGTGCCAGCAGCGTAGTAGCGGGGACTAGCACAGATACGCAGTATTTT. The chain recombines TRBV9 with TRBJ2-3; 8 nucleotides agree with TRBD2. V gave up 0 bases and J gave up 0 bases; unmatched junction bases: 3. The CDR3 runs 16 residues. The germline V gene encodes CDR1 SGDLS and CDR2 YYNGEE.

This chain uses TRBV19 with TRBJ1-2; D call uncertain. There are 11 residues in the CDR3. V dropped 8 bases and J dropped 1 base, with 5 bases sitting between them. CDR1 and CDR2 (germline): LNHDA, SQIVND (reference sequence). The CDR3 DNA follows: TGTGCCAGTGAGGATAACTATGGCTACACCTTC. It yields the protein CASEDNYGYTF.

V and J are TRBV5-5 and TRBJ1-2; 7 nucleotides align to TRBD1. This CDR3 contains 12 residues. Per the germline V gene, CDR1 is SGHKS and CDR2 is YYEKEE (reference sequence). V shed 7 bases and J 8 bases; nucleotides not matched to a gene: 8. The CDR3 loop is CASAKDRDGYTF. DNA for the CDR3: TGTGCCAGCGCCAAAGACAGGGACGGCTACACCTTC.

The CDR3 protein is CASSGLAGHEQFF. CDR3 nucleotides: TGTGCCAGCAGCGGACTAGCCGGGCATGAGCAGTTCTTC. The V and J genes are TRBV11-3 and TRBJ2-1; 8 nucleotides agree with TRBD2. This CDR3 has 13 amino acids. Germline values: CDR1 SGHNT, CDR2 YENEEA. V was clipped by 5 bases and J by 8 bases; unmatched bases: 5. The whole variable domain, filled in from reference TRBV11-3 and TRBJ2-1, reads EAGVVQSPRYKIIEKKQPVAFWCNPISGHNTLYWYLQNLGQGPELLIRYENEEAVDDSQLPKDRFSAERLKGVDSTLKIQPAELGDSAVYLCASSGLAGHEQFFGPGTRLTVL.

This clone was seen more than once but under ten times. This rearrangement joins TRBV5-6 to TRBJ2-5; the D call may be TRBD1 or TRBD2 (6 bases each). The CDR3 covers 13 residues. The V end was cut by 5 bases, the J end by 5 bases, with 13 bases between. CDR1 and CDR2 from the germline V gene are SGHDT and YYEEEE. For the CDR3, the DNA is TGTGCCAGCAGATTTACAGGGAGGGAGACCCAGTACTTC. Its translation is CASRFTGRETQYF.

In this sample, this clone turned up many times. Here the CDR3 reads CASSLLQGPYEQYF. CDR3 nucleotide sequence: TGTGCCAGCAGCTTATTACAGGGGCCCTACGAGCAGTACTTC. The rearrangement joins TRBV11-2 to TRBJ2-7; 7 bases are a match to TRBD1. The CDR3 contains 14 residues. Germline CDR1 and CDR2: SGHAT and FQNNGV. The V and J ends lost 2 bases and 2 bases, in that order; junction bases with no gene match: 3.

This clone was detected a few times. The gene calls are TRBV28 and TRBJ2-1; the D gene is possibly TRBD1 (5 bases). Germline CDR1 and CDR2: MDHEN and SYDVKM. V was cut by 5 bases and J by 12 bases, with 17 bases left in between. The CDR3 loop spans 13 amino acids. The CDR3 spells CASSPLRQPVQFF. For the CDR3, the DNA is TGTGCCAGCAGTCCCCTTAGACAGCCTGTGCAGTTCTTC.

This clone was seen a few times. J is TRBJ1-1 and V is TRBV29-1; D might be TRBD1 (5 bases). The CDR3 consists of 16 residues. Trimming removed 2 bases from V and 0 bases from J, with 16 bases in between. CDR1 and CDR2 (germline): SQVTM, ANQGSEA. The CDR3 region is CSVEIARVGVNTEAFF. The CDR3 DNA reads TGCAGCGTTGAAATAGCCAGGGTCGGAGTGAACACTGAAGCTTTCTTT.

This clone occurred a few times. The V gene is TRBV5-6, the J gene TRBJ2-4, with 7 bases that match TRBD1. Losses at the gene ends were 4 bases for V and 8 bases for J; bases not matched to a gene: 9. The length of the CDR3 is 14 residues. CDR1 is SGHDT and CDR2 is YYEEEE in the germline V gene. The CDR3 nucleotides are TGTGCCAGCAGCGCCGACAGGGAAAGGTACATTCAGTACTTC. Amino acids: CASSADRERYIQYF. Drawing the rest from reference TRBV5-6 and TRBJ2-4, the complete variable domain is DAGVTQSPTHLIKTRGQQVTLRCSPKSGHDTVSWYQQALGQGPQFIFQYYEEEERQRGNFPDRFSGHQFPNYSSELNVNALLLGDSALYLCASSADRERYIQYFGAGTRLSVL.